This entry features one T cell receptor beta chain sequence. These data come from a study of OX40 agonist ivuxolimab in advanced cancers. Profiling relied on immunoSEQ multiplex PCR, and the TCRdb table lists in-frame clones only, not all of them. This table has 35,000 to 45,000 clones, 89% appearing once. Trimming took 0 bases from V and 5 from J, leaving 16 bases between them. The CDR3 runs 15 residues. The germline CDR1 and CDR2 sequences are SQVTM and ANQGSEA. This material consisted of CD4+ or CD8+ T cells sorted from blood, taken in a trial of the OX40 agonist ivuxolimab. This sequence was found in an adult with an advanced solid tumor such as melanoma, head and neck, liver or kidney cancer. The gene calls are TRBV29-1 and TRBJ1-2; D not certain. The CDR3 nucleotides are TGCAGCGTTGAAGATCGTAAGATAGGAGGGTATGGCTACACCTTC. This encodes CSVEDRKIGGYGYTF.